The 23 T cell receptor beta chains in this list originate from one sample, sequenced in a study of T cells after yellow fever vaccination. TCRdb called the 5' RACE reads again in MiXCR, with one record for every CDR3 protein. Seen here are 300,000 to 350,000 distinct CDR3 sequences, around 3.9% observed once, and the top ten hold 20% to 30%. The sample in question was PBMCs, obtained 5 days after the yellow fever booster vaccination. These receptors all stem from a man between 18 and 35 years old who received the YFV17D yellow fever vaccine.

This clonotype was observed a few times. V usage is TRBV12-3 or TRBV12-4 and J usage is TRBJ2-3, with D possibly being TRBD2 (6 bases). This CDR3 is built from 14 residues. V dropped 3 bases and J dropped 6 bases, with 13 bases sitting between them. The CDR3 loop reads CASSFPAGSDTQYF. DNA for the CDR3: TGTGCCAGCAGTTTCCCCGCGGGGTCGGATACGCAGTATTTT.

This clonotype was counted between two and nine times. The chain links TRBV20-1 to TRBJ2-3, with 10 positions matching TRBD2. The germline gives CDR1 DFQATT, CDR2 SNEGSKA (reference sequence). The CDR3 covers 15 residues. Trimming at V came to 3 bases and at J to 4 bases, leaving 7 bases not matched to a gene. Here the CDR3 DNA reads TGCAGTGCTAGTGGGGGACTAGCGAGGGCAGATACGCAGTATTTT. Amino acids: CSASGGLARADTQYF.

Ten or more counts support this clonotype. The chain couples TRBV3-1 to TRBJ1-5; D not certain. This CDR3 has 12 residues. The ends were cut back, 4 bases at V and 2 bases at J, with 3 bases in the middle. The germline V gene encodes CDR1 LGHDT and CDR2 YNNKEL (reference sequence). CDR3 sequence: CASSRGNQPQHF. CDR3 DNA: TGTGCCAGCAGCCGGGGCAATCAGCCCCAGCATTTT. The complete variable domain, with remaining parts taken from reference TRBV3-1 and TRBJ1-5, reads DTAVSQTPKYLVTQMGNDKSIKCEQNLGHDTMYWYKQDSKKFLKIMFSYNNKELIINETVPNRFSPKSPDKAHLNLHINSLELGDSAVYFCASSRGNQPQHFGDGTRLSIL.

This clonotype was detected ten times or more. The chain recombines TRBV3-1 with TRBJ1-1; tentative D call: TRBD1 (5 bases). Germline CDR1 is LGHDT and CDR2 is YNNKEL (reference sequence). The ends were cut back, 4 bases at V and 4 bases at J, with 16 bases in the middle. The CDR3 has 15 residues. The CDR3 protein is CASSPREAQGTEAFF. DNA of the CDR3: TGTGCCAGCAGCCCACGAGAGGCCCAGGGCACTGAAGCTTTCTTT.

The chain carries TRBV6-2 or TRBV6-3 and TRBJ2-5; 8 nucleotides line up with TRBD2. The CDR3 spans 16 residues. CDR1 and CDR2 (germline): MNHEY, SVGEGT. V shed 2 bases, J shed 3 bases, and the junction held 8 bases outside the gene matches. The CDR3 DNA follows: TGTGCCAGCAGTTACCCACTGACTAGCGACGAAGAGACCCAGTACTTC. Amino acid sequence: CASSYPLTSDEETQYF.

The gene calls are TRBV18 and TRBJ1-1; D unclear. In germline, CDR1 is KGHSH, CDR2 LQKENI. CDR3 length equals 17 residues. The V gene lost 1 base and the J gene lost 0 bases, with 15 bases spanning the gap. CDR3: CASSPQGAQSVNTEAFF. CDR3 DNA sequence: TGTGCCAGCTCACCACAAGGTGCCCAAAGCGTGAACACTGAAGCTTTCTTT.

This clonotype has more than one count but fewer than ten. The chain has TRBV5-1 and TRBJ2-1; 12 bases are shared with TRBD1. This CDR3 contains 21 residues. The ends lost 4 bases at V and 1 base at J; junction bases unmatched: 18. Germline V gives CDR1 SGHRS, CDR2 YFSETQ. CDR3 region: CASSPGDRGRPLVGSYNEQFF. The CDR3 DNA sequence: TGCGCCAGCAGCCCCGGGGACAGGGGGCGCCCCTTGGTTGGGTCCTACAATGAGCAGTTCTTC.

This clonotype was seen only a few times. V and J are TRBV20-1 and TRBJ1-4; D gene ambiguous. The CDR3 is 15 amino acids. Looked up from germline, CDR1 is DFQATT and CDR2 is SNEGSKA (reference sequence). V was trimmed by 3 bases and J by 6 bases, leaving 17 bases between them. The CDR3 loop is CSASPVAASDEKLFF. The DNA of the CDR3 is TGCAGTGCTAGCCCCGTAGCAGCTAGCGATGAAAAACTGTTTTTT.

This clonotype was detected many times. The CDR3 nucleotides are TGTGCCAGCAGTTTATCGATGGGGACAGGAACTAACTATGGCTACACCTTC. This sequence encodes CASSLSMGTGTNYGYTF. V and J are TRBV27 and TRBJ1-2; the match to TRBD1 covers 8 bases. Germline-derived CDR1 and CDR2 are MNHEY and SMNVEV (reference sequence). J gave up 0 bases and V 0 bases, and 6 bases lay outside the gene matches. This CDR3 region has 17 residues.

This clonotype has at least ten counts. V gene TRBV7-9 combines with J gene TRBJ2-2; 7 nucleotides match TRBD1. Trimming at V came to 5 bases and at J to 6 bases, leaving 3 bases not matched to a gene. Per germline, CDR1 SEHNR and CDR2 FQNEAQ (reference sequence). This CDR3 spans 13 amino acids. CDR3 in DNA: TGTGCCAGCAGCCCGACAGGGTCCGGGGAGCTGTTTTTT. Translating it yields CASSPTGSGELFF.

The CDR3 is CASSPRSGTTEAFF. CDR3 nucleotides: TGTGCCAGCAGTCCCCGTTCAGGGACCACTGAAGCTTTCTTT. This chain connects TRBV6-6 to TRBJ1-1; tentative D call: TRBD1 (5 bases). V lost 5 bases and J 4 bases, leaving 14 bases between the germline ends. This CDR3 has 14 amino acids. CDR1 is MNHNY, CDR2 SVGAGI, per germline (reference sequence).

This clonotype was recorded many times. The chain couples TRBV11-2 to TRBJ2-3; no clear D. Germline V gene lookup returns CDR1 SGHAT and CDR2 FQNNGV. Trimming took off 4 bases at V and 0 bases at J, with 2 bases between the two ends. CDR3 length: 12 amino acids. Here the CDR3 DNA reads TGTGCCAGCAGCTACAGCACAGATACGCAGTATTTT. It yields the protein CASSYSTDTQYF.

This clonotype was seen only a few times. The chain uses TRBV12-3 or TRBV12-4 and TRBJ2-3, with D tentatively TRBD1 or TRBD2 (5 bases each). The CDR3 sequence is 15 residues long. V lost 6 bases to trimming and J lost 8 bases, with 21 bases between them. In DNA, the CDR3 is TGTGCCAGCAGCTTCCGGGACCGTCGTGTTGTTACGCAGTATTTT. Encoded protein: CASSFRDRRVVTQYF.

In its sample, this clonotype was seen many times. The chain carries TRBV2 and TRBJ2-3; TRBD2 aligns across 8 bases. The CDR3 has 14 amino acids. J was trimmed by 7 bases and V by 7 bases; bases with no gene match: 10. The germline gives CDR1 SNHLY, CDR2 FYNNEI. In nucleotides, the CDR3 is TGTGCCAGCACTAACGGGGGGGCTGAGCATACGCAGTATTTT. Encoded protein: CASTNGGAEHTQYF.

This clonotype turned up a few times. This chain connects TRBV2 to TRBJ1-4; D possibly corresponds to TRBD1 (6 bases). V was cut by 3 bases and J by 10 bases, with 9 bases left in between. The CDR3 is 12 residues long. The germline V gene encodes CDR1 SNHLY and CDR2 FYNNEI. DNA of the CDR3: TGTGCCAGCAGTGAGGGGGCCGGAAAACTGTTTTTT. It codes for CASSEGAGKLFF.

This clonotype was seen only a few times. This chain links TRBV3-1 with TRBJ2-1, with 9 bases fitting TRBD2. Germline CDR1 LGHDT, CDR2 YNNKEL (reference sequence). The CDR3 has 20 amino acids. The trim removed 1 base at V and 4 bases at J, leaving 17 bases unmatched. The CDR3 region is CASSQVFYRPYSGGYNEQFF. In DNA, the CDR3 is TGTGCCAGCAGCCAAGTTTTTTATCGACCATATAGCGGGGGTTACAATGAGCAGTTCTTC.

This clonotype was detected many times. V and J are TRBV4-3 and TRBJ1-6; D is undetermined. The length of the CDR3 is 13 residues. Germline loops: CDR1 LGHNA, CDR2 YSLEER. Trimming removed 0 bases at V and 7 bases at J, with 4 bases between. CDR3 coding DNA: TGCGCCAGCAGCCAAGAGCGGAATTCACCCCTCCACTTT. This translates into CASSQERNSPLHF.

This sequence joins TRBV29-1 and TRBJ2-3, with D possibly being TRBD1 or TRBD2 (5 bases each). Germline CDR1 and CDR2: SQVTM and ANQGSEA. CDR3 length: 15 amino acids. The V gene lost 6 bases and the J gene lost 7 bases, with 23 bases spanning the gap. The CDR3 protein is CSVGAIGTEQNTQYF. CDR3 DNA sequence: TGCAGCGTCGGGGCGATTGGTACAGAGCAAAATACGCAGTATTTT.

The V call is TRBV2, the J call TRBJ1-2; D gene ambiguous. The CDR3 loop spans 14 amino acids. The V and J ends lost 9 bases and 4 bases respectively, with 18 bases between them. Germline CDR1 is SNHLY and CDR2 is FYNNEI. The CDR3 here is CARPADGTSYGYTF. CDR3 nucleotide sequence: TGTGCCAGACCTGCTGATGGAACTTCCTATGGCTACACCTTC.

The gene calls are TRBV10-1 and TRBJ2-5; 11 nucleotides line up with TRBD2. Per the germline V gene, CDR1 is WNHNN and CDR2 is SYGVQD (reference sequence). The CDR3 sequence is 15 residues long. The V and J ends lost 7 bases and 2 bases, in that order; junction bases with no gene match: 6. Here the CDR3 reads CASIFSGGAQETQYF. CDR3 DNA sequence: TGCGCCAGCATTTTTAGCGGGGGGGCTCAAGAGACCCAGTACTTC.

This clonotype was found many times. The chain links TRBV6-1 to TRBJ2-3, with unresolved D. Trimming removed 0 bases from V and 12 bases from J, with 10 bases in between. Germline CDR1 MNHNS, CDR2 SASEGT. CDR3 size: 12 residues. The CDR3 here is CASSEAGPPQYF. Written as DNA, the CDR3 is TGTGCCAGCAGTGAAGCGGGCCCGCCCCAGTATTTT.

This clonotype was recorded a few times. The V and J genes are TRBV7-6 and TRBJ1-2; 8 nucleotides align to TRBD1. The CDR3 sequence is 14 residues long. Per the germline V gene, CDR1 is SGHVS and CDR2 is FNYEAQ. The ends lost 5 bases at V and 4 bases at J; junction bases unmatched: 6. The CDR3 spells CASSPAGGGYGYTF. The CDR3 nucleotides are TGTGCCAGCAGCCCAGCAGGGGGCGGCTATGGCTACACCTTC.

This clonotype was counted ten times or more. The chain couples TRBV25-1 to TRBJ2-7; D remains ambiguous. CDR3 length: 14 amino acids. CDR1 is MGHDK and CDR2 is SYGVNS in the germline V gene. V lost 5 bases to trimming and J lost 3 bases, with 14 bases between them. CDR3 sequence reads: CASSPQTPHYEQYF. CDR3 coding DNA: TGTGCCAGCAGTCCACAAACTCCGCACTACGAGCAGTACTTC.